The rows below give T cell receptor beta chains drawn from one sample of a study of blood T cell repertoires in COVID-19. Some clones are missing from TCRdb's copy, which holds only in-frame ones; the method was immunoSEQ multiplex PCR. This sample has about 400,000 clones; roughly 90% occur once, and the top ten carry 1.7%. The sample consisted of PBMCs or T cells enriched from blood (not recorded which). The source of these receptors is a woman aged 25 to 39 who had recovered from COVID-19. Each CDR3 is given with its conserved first and last residue. The D gene is left open where the match is weak. Clone size is not always given. Where it is, it says once, few, many or a class for expanded clones.

len | j_gene | d_gene | v_gene | abundance | CDR3aa | CDR3nt
14 | TRBJ1-5 | - | TRBV30 | - | CAWTPPGRNQPQHF | TGTGCCTGGACCCCGCCAGGGAGGAATCAGCCCCAGCATTTT
17 | TRBJ1-1 | TRBD1 | TRBV27 | - | CASRLGTGTTRNTEAFF | TGTGCCAGCAGGTTGGGGACAGGGACGACTAGGAACACTGAAGCTTTCTTT
18 | TRBJ1-3 | - | TRBV7-6 | - | CASSLAVEDTFSGNTIYF | TGTGCCAGCAGCTTAGCGGTAGAAGACACCTTCTCTGGAAACACCATATATTTT
13 | TRBJ2-7 | - | TRBV27 | once | CASSLTVSYEQYF | TGTGCCAGCAGTTTAACGGTCTCCTACGAGCAGTACTTC
12 | TRBJ1-2 | - | TRBV18 | - | CASSPPDITYTF | TGTGCCAGCTCACCACCGGACATCACCTACACCTTC
12 | TRBJ2-7 | - | TRBV19 | - | CATGHGFWMQYF | TGTGCCACCGGACATGGGTTTTGGATGCAGTACTTC
16 | TRBJ1-1 | - | TRBV6-5 | - | CASSYRTRAPNTEAFF | TGTGCCAGCAGTTACCGGACCAGGGCTCCAAACACTGAAGCTTTCTTT
17 | TRBJ1-1 | TRBD1 | TRBV12-5 | - | CASERARGLLSNTEAFF | TGTGCTAGTGAAAGAGCCAGGGGGCTCTTGTCGAACACTGAAGCTTTCTTT
15 | TRBJ1-3 | - | TRBV4-2 | - | CASSQDGSSGNTIYF | TGTGCCAGCAGCCAAGATGGGAGCTCTGGAAACACCATATATTTT
15 | TRBJ2-7 | - | TRBV5-5 | - | CASSFLPTTSYEQYF | TGTGCCAGCAGCTTTTTGCCAACAACCTCCTACGAGCAGTACTTC
11 | TRBJ2-7 | - | TRBV11-2 | once | CASSSVYEQYF | TGTGCCAGCAGCTCAGTGTACGAGCAGTACTTC
14 | TRBJ1-1 | - | TRBV6-5 | - | CASSYGGENTEAFF | TGTGCCAGCAGTTACGGGGGCGAGAACACTGAAGCTTTCTTT
17 | TRBJ2-3 | - | TRBV28 | - | CASSPMGGKGEEDTQYF | TGTGCCAGCAGCCCCATGGGGGGAAAAGGGGAAGAAGATACGCAGTATTTT
15 | TRBJ2-3 | TRBD2 | TRBV18 | - | CASSPSRGGPDTQYF | TGTGCCAGCTCACCATCACGGGGGGGCCCAGATACGCAGTATTTT
15 | TRBJ1-6 | TRBD1 | TRBV5-6 | - | CASSPLTGNNSPLHF | TGTGCCAGCAGCCCCCTGACAGGGAATAATTCACCCCTCCACTTT
15 | TRBJ2-7 | TRBD2 | TRBV7-2 | - | CASSTGGGSAYEQYF | TGTGCCAGCAGTACGGGCGGGGGGTCCGCCTACGAGCAGTACTTC
13 | TRBJ1-1 | - | TRBV27 | once | CASSLSGGTEAFF | TGTGCCAGCAGTTTATCGGGAGGTACTGAAGCTTTCTTT
11 | TRBJ2-3 | - | TRBV6-5 | - | CASRRTDTQYF | TGTGCCAGCAGGCGTACAGATACGCAGTATTTT
14 | TRBJ1-2 | - | TRBV5-8 | - | CASSLRGTLYGYTF | TGTGCCAGCAGCTTGAGGGGGACCCTCTATGGCTACACCTTC
13 | TRBJ2-3 | - | TRBV7-9 | - | CASSQVGADTQYF | TGTGCCAGCTCACAAGTGGGAGCAGATACGCAGTATTTT
13 | TRBJ1-5 | - | TRBV12-5 | - | CASGFRSNQPQHF | TGTGCTAGTGGTTTTAGAAGCAATCAGCCCCAGCATTTT
16 | TRBJ2-1 | TRBD1 | TRBV11-3 | - | CASSLGGTGAYNEQFF | TGTGCCAGCAGCTTAGGGGGGACAGGGGCCTACAATGAGCAGTTCTTC
14 | TRBJ2-1 | - | TRBV4-2 | once | CASSQDSSPDEQFF | TGTGCCAGCAGCCAAGATTCAAGTCCGGATGAGCAGTTCTTC
13 | TRBJ1-4 | TRBD1 | TRBV5-1 | - | CASSSTGDEKLFF | TGCGCCAGCAGCTCGACAGGGGACGAAAAACTGTTTTTT
15 | TRBJ2-7 | TRBD1 | TRBV7-9 | - | CASSLRGQVAYEQYF | TGTGCCAGCAGCTTACGGGGACAGGTGGCCTACGAGCAGTACTTC
15 | TRBJ1-1 | TRBD1 | TRBV19 | - | CASSFPDRVNTEAFF | TGTGCCAGTAGTTTTCCGGACAGGGTGAACACTGAAGCTTTCTTT
13 | TRBJ1-2 | - | TRBV5-6 | - | CASSLVDGGGYTF | TGTGCCAGCAGCTTGGTAGACGGAGGTGGCTACACCTTC
11 | TRBJ2-7 | TRBD1 | TRBV19 | once | CASGQGNEQYF | TGTGCCAGCGGACAGGGCAACGAGCAGTACTTC
18 | TRBJ2-2 | TRBD1 | TRBV5-1 | once | CASSPSTGGAGVTGELFF | TGCGCCAGCAGCCCATCGACAGGGGGCGCAGGGGTCACCGGGGAGCTGTTTTTT
14 | TRBJ2-7 | - | TRBV27 | - | CATIPIEGGHEQYF | TGTGCCACCATACCGATTGAAGGCGGCCACGAGCAGTACTTC
12 | TRBJ1-5 | - | TRBV12-3/TRBV12-4 | - | CASSLYSGPQHF | TGTGCCAGCAGTTTATACTCGGGGCCCCAGCATTTT
17 | TRBJ2-1 | - | TRBV5-4 | - | CASSLVGNRNSYNEQFF | TGTGCCAGCAGCTTGGTCGGGAACCGAAACTCCTACAATGAGCAGTTCTTC
14 | TRBJ2-7 | TRBD2 | TRBV2 | - | CASSGLAGGYEQYF | TGTGCCAGCAGTGGACTAGCGGGAGGTTACGAGCAGTACTTC
14 | TRBJ2-1 | TRBD2 | TRBV2 | - | CASSEREGGIEQFF | TGTGCCAGCAGTGAAAGGGAGGGTGGAATTGAGCAGTTCTTC
16 | TRBJ2-6 | - | TRBV9 | - | CASSVKRLSGANVLTF | TGTGCCAGCAGCGTAAAGCGTCTATCCGGGGCCAACGTCCTGACTTTC
15 | TRBJ2-5 | - | TRBV3-1/TRBV3-2 | - | CASSQEGLLGETQYF | TGTGCCAGCAGCCAAGAGGGGCTTCTGGGAGAGACCCAGTACTTC
13 | TRBJ2-7 | - | TRBV7-3 | - | CASSLIQGNEQYF | TGTGCCAGCAGCTTAATCCAGGGCAACGAGCAGTACTTC
14 | TRBJ1-1 | - | TRBV4-1 | few | CASSQGVDTTEAFF | TGCGCCAGCAGCCAAGGGGTGGACACCACTGAAGCTTTCTTT
14 | TRBJ2-3 | - | TRBV10-3 | - | CAIRPRTGPDTQYF | TGTGCCATCCGCCCGCGGACTGGCCCAGATACGCAGTATTTT
14 | TRBJ1-2 | - | TRBV2 | once | CASSDGGQVYGYTF | TGTGCCAGCAGTGACGGGGGGCAGGTTTATGGCTACACCTTC
13 | TRBJ1-1 | - | TRBV7-9 | - | CASSFLPNTEAFF | TGTGCCAGCAGCTTTCTCCCGAACACTGAAGCTTTCTTT
14 | TRBJ2-3 | - | TRBV5-1 | - | CASSPQRVGDTQYF | TGCGCCAGCAGCCCCCAGAGGGTGGGAGATACGCAGTATTTT
15 | TRBJ1-1 | TRBD1 | TRBV7-6 | - | CASSLGQGGSPEAFF | TGTGCCAGCAGCTTAGGGCAAGGGGGCTCGCCTGAAGCTTTCTTT
13 | TRBJ1-1 | - | TRBV6-5 | - | CASTPAGQPEAFF | TGTGCCAGCACTCCCGCGGGGCAGCCTGAAGCTTTCTTT
15 | TRBJ1-1 | TRBD1 | TRBV6-5 | - | CASTRQGPMNTEAFF | TGTGCCAGCACCCGACAGGGACCCATGAACACTGAAGCTTTCTTT
12 | TRBJ1-1 | - | TRBV29-1 | - | CSVVEGNTEAFF | TGCAGCGTTGTGGAGGGGAACACTGAAGCTTTCTTT
16 | TRBJ1-4 | TRBD1 | TRBV27 | - | CASSSGFGGGGEKLFF | TGTGCCAGCAGTTCGGGATTTGGAGGGGGCGGTGAAAAACTGTTTTTT
15 | TRBJ1-1 | - | TRBV7-2 | - | CASSLVARRETEAFF | TGTGCCAGCAGCTTAGTGGCCAGGAGGGAAACTGAAGCTTTCTTT
16 | TRBJ1-3 | - | TRBV1 | once | CTSTPGQKISGNTIYF | TGCACCAGCACACCGGGACAGAAGATCTCTGGAAACACCATATATTTT
14 | TRBJ1-1 | - | TRBV7-2 | - | CASSLNPRNTEAFF | TGTGCCAGCAGCTTAAACCCGAGGAACACTGAAGCTTTCTTT
15 | TRBJ2-7 | - | TRBV19 | - | CASSTGRISSYEQYF | TGTGCCAGTAGTACTGGGAGGATTAGCTCCTACGAGCAGTACTTC
15 | TRBJ2-7 | TRBD1 | TRBV5-4 | - | CASSLVGQNTHEQYF | TGTGCCAGCAGCTTGGTGGGACAGAACACCCACGAGCAGTACTTC
15 | TRBJ2-5 | TRBD1 | TRBV28 | - | CASSLPTGGRETQYF | TGTGCCAGCAGTTTACCGACAGGGGGGAGGGAGACCCAGTACTTC
12 | TRBJ1-2 | - | TRBV3-1/TRBV3-2 | - | CASSRLNYGYTF | TGTGCCAGCAGCCGACTAAACTATGGCTACACCTTC
15 | TRBJ2-1 | - | TRBV6-2/TRBV6-3 | - | CASSPGTQFYNEQFF | TGTGCCAGCAGTCCCGGGACTCAATTCTACAATGAGCAGTTCTTC
13 | TRBJ2-5 | TRBD2 | TRBV5-4 | - | CASSSGGLETQYF | TGTGCCAGCAGCTCGGGGGGGCTGGAGACCCAGTACTTC
14 | TRBJ2-7 | - | TRBV6-2/TRBV6-3 | - | CASSYLPQNYEQYF | TGTGCCAGCAGTTACCTCCCCCAGAACTACGAGCAGTACTTC
13 | TRBJ1-5 | - | TRBV12-3/TRBV12-4 | - | CASSSPGHGAQHF | TGTGCCAGCAGTTCGCCAGGCCACGGGGCCCAGCATTTT
13 | TRBJ1-1 | - | TRBV30 | - | CAWRGSLNTEAFF | TGTGCCTGGAGGGGCAGCCTGAACACTGAAGCTTTCTTT